There are a few counts of the clone carrying this T cell receptor (beta chain). The sample comes from a study of T cells after yellow fever vaccination. The CDR3 sequence is 17 residues long. Trimming took 0 bases from V and 5 from J; bases not matched to a gene: 8. CDR1 is ENHRY and CDR2 is SYGVKD in the germline V gene. TCRdb re-derived calls from the 5' RACE reads in MiXCR, one entry per CDR3 protein. The sample comprises 300,000 or so distinct CDR3 sequences, roughly 8.4% of which are singletons, and 15% to 20% rests with the top ten. The TCR sequence derives from a man between 18 and 35 years old who received the YFV17D yellow fever vaccine. The V gene is TRBV10-3, the J gene TRBJ1-5, with 9 bases aligning to TRBD1. Sequenced material: PBMCs, taken roughly seven weeks after the first yellow fever vaccination. The CDR3 region has the DNA TGTGCCATCAGTGAGTCGCAGATGGGACAGGGACATCAGCCCCAGCATTTT. Its protein is CAISESQMGQGHQPQHF.